A single TCR beta chain is shown here with its context. Its target is not known. Treatment here: approximately 9-day PBMC culture with coronavirus spike peptide pools or control peptides (ViraFEST assay). Fresh IL-2 medium replaced half the culture medium on days 3 and 7. Negative selection yielded CD4+ T cells from day-10 cultures. This specimen comes from a study of vaccination and CD4 T cells after COVID-19. With the Oncomine TCR Beta short-read assay, DNA from cultured CD4+ T cells was sequenced. Via MiXCR, TCRdb re-called the PCR reads, giving one row per CDR3 protein. The sample records approximately 12,000 distinct CDR3 sequences, about 60% being singletons. Germline V gene data show CDR1 as DFQATT and CDR2 as SNEGSKA (reference sequence). The CDR3 is 15 amino acids. V shed 1 base and J shed 7 bases, with 14 bases lying between them.

The chain joins TRBV20-1 to TRBJ1-6; D may be TRBD1 (6 bases). This receptor was identified in a human donor who had recovered from COVID-19. The material sequenced was CD4+ T cells from blood, cultured in vitro, taken before SARS-CoV-2 vaccination. The CDR3 region is CSARGDNMENSPLHF. The DNA of the CDR3 is TGCAGTGCTAGAGGGGACAATATGGAAAATTCACCCCTCCACTTT.